This is a list of T cell receptor beta chains from one sample in a study of T cell changes during pregnancy in multiple sclerosis. Assay: immunoSEQ multiplex PCR; the TCRdb copy retains only in-frame clones and omits some. The data contain some 64,000 clones, 75% to 95% of them singletons. The material sequenced was peripheral blood, taken in the first trimester of pregnancy. Receptors were obtained from a female donor with multiple sclerosis, enrolled in a pregnancy study. Both conserved end residues are part of each CDR3. Each record gives: D gene, V gene, clone size, J gene, CDR3 DNA, CDR3 protein. D genes are given only for firm matches. Clone size is shown for a subset of rows, as once, few, many or a class of expanded clone.

d_call: TRBD1
v_call: TRBV6-5
clone_size: -
j_call: TRBJ2-7
cdr3_nt: TGTGCCAGCAGTACAGGGGACGGAACCTACGAGCAGTACTTC
cdr3_aa: CASSTGDGTYEQYF

d_call: TRBD1
v_call: TRBV6-5
clone_size: -
j_call: TRBJ2-5
cdr3_nt: TGTGCCAGCAGCCCGGGACAGATGATAGAGACCCAGTACTTC
cdr3_aa: CASSPGQMIETQYF

d_call: -
v_call: TRBV7-9
clone_size: -
j_call: TRBJ1-4
cdr3_nt: TGTGCCAGCAGCTTCCAACAAACTAATGAAAAACTGTTTTTT
cdr3_aa: CASSFQQTNEKLFF

d_call: TRBD2
v_call: TRBV9
clone_size: -
j_call: TRBJ2-3
cdr3_nt: TGTGCCAGCAGCGTACGGCGGGAGGGCGGAGATACGCAGTATTTT
cdr3_aa: CASSVRREGGDTQYF

d_call: -
v_call: TRBV7-3
clone_size: -
j_call: TRBJ2-3
cdr3_nt: TGTGCCAGCAGCCGAGCAGGGGTAGGGGATACGCAGTATTTT
cdr3_aa: CASSRAGVGDTQYF

d_call: TRBD2
v_call: TRBV27
clone_size: -
j_call: TRBJ2-3
cdr3_nt: TGTGCCAGCAGCCTTAGAGCGGGAGGGCCGGATACGCAGTATTTT
cdr3_aa: CASSLRAGGPDTQYF

d_call: -
v_call: TRBV5-1
clone_size: -
j_call: TRBJ1-6
cdr3_nt: TGCGCCAGCAGCTTGGCCCCACAGGCCCAAAATTCACCCCTCCACTTT
cdr3_aa: CASSLAPQAQNSPLHF

d_call: -
v_call: TRBV2
clone_size: -
j_call: TRBJ1-4
cdr3_nt: TGTGCCAGCAGTGAAGACAGAGGGTTTCGTCTCGGGGAAAAACTGTTTTTT
cdr3_aa: CASSEDRGFRLGEKLFF

d_call: -
v_call: TRBV18
clone_size: -
j_call: TRBJ1-2
cdr3_nt: TGTGCCAGCTCCACCTCGAGGGATTCGTATGGGGGCTACACCTTC
cdr3_aa: CASSTSRDSYGGYTF

d_call: -
v_call: TRBV6-5
clone_size: -
j_call: TRBJ1-2
cdr3_nt: TGTGCCAGCAGGGGTCAGGGTTCGCATGGCTACACCTTC
cdr3_aa: CASRGQGSHGYTF

d_call: -
v_call: TRBV27
clone_size: -
j_call: TRBJ2-1
cdr3_nt: TGTGCCAGCAGTTTCCGGAGTTCTAATGAGCAGTTCTTC
cdr3_aa: CASSFRSSNEQFF

d_call: TRBD2
v_call: TRBV5-4
clone_size: -
j_call: TRBJ2-5
cdr3_nt: TGTGCCAGCAGCCCTCGGGAGGGGGGGCCCCAAGAGACCCAGTACTTC
cdr3_aa: CASSPREGGPQETQYF

d_call: -
v_call: TRBV7-9
clone_size: -
j_call: TRBJ2-2
cdr3_nt: TGTGCCAGCAGCTTAGACCCCACAACGCTGTTTTTT
cdr3_aa: CASSLDPTTLFF

d_call: -
v_call: TRBV28
clone_size: -
j_call: TRBJ2-3
cdr3_nt: TGTGCCAGCCTGAGGACAGCCACAGATACGCAGTATTTT
cdr3_aa: CASLRTATDTQYF

d_call: TRBD1
v_call: TRBV29-1
clone_size: -
j_call: TRBJ1-1
cdr3_nt: TGCAGCGGCGAACAGGGGGGGGGAACTGAAGCTTTCTTT
cdr3_aa: CSGEQGGGTEAFF

d_call: -
v_call: TRBV5-1
clone_size: -
j_call: TRBJ2-7
cdr3_nt: TGCGCCAGCAGCTTGGAATCAGGGTCCTACGAGCAGTACTTC
cdr3_aa: CASSLESGSYEQYF

d_call: TRBD2
v_call: TRBV6-5
clone_size: once
j_call: TRBJ2-5
cdr3_nt: TGTGCCAGCAGTTACTCCCTAGCGGGACTAGAGACCCAGTACTTC
cdr3_aa: CASSYSLAGLETQYF

d_call: TRBD2
v_call: TRBV6-5
clone_size: -
j_call: TRBJ2-5
cdr3_nt: TGTGCCAGCAGTACCAGGGAGGGAGGAGAGACCCAGTACTTC
cdr3_aa: CASSTREGGETQYF

d_call: -
v_call: TRBV6-5
clone_size: -
j_call: TRBJ2-3
cdr3_nt: TGTGCCACAAAACCCCTACTAACGATTACAGATACGCAGTATTTT
cdr3_aa: CATKPLLTITDTQYF

d_call: -
v_call: TRBV15
clone_size: once
j_call: TRBJ2-1
cdr3_nt: TGTGCCACCAGGGATTACAGGGTATCTAACAATGAGCAGTTCTTC
cdr3_aa: CATRDYRVSNNEQFF

d_call: TRBD1
v_call: TRBV6-1
clone_size: once
j_call: TRBJ2-7
cdr3_nt: TGTGCCAGCAGTGAAAGGGGACAGGGAGGATTCTACGAGCAGTACTTC
cdr3_aa: CASSERGQGGFYEQYF

d_call: -
v_call: TRBV6-5
clone_size: -
j_call: TRBJ1-2
cdr3_nt: TGTGCCAGCAGTTGGGCTTCGAGCGGCTATGGCTACACCTTC
cdr3_aa: CASSWASSGYGYTF